This T cell receptor (beta chain) was found in a study of neurological immune-mediated disorders. TCRdb reanalysed the 5' RACE reads using MiXCR and keeps one entry per CDR3 protein. This repertoire shows approximately 18,000 distinct CDR3 sequences, more than 3% found once; its top ten account for 20%. By share, this clonotype counts as medium-sized. The antigen remains unidentified. CDR1 and CDR2 (germline): SQVTM, ANQGSEA. The CDR3 extends over 16 amino acids. V was clipped by 1 base and J by 4 bases, with 20 bases between them. Study conclusions and caveats: Sharing of CDR3 amino acid sequences among expanded clones across subjects was absent, suggesting private repertoires in all groups. The greatest TCR clonal expansion occurred in HTLV-1-associated myelopathy and the least in multiple sclerosis, which fell below healthy controls.

Sorted libraries were derived from 800,000 to 1,000,000 CD4+ or CD8+ T cells. Sample: CD8+ T cells from blood. This clonotype originated in a woman aged 40 to 50 in good health. This sequence joins TRBV29-1 and TRBJ2-7; D perhaps matches TRBD1 (5 bases). CDR3 amino acids: CSVEGFKGRAEYEQYF. The CDR3 DNA reads as TGCAGCGTTGAAGGATTCAAGGGCAGGGCGGAATACGAGCAGTACTTC.